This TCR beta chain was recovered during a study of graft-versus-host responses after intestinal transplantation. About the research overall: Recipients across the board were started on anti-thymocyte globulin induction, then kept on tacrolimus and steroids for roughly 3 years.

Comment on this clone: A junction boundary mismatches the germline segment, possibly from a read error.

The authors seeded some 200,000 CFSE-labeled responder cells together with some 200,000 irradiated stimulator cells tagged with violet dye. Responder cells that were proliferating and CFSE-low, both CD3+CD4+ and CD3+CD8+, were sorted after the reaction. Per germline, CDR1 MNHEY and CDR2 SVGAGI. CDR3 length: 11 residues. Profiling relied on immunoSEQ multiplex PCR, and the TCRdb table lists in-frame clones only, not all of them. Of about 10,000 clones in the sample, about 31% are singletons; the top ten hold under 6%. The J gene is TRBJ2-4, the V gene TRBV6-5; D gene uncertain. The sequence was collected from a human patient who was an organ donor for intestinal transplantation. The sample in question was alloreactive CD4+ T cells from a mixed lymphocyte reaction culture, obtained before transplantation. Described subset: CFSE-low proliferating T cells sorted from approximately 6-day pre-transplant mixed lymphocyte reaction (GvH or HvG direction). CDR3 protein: CASSEPRKWAF. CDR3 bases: TGTGCCAGCAGTGAACCGAGGAAGTGGGCCTTC.